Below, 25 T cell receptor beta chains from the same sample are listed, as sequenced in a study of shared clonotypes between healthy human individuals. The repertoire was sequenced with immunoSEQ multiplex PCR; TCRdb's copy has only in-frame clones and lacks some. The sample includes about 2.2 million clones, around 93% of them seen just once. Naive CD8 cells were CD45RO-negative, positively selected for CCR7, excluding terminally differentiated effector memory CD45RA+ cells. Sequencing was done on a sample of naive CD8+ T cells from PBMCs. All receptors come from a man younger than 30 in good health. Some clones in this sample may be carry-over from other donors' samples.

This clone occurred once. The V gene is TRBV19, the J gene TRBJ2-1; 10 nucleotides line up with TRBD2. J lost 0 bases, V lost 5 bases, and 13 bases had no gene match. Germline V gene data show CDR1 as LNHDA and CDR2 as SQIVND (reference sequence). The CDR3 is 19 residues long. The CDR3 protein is CASSGAGTSAGYSYNEQFF. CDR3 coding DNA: TGTGCCAGTAGTGGGGCCGGGACTAGCGCCGGTTACTCCTACAATGAGCAGTTCTTC.

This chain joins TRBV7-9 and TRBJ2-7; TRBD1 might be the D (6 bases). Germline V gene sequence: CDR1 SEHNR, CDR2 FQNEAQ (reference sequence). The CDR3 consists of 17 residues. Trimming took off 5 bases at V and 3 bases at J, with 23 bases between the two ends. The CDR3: CASSLPHQGYVGYEQYF. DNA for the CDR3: TGTGCCAGCAGCCTCCCCCATCAGGGGTACGTGGGCTACGAGCAGTACTTC.

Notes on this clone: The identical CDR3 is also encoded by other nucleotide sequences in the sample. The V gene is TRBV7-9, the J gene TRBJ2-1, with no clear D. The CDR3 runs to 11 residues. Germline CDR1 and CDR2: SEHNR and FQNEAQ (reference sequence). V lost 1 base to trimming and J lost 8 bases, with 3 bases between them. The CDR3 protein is CASSLVDEQFF. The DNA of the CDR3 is TGTGCCAGCAGCTTAGTTGATGAGCAGTTCTTC. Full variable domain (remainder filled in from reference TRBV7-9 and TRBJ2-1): DTGVSQNPRHKITKRGQNVTFRCDPISEHNRLYWYRQTLGQGPEFLTYFQNEAQLEKSRLLSDRFSAERPKGSFSTLEIQRTEQGDSAMYLCASSLVDEQFFGPGTRLTVL.

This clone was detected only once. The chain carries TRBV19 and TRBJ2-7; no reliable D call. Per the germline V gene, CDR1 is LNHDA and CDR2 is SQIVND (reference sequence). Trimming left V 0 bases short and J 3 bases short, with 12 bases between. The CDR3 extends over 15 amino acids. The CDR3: CASSIDLKNSYEQYF. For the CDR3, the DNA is TGTGCCAGTAGTATAGATCTAAAAAACAGCTACGAGCAGTACTTC.

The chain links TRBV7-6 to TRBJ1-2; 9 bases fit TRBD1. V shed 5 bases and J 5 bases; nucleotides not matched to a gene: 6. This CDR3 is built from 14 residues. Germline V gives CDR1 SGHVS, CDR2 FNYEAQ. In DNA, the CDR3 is TGTGCCAGCAGCACAGGACAGGGGAGATATGGCTACACCTTC. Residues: CASSTGQGRYGYTF. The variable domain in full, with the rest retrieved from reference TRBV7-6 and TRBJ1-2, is GAGVSQSPRYKVTKRGQDVALRCDPISGHVSLYWYRQALGQGPEFLTYFNYEAQQDKSGLPNDRFSAERPEGSISTLTIQRTEQRDSAMYRCASSTGQGRYGYTFGSGTRLTVV.

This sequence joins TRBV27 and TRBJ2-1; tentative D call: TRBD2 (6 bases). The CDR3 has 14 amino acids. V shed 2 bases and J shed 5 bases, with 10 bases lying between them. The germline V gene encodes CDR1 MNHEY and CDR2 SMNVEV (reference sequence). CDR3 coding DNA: TGTGCCAGCAGTTTAGTAGCGGAGGACAATGAGCAGTTCTTC. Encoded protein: CASSLVAEDNEQFF.

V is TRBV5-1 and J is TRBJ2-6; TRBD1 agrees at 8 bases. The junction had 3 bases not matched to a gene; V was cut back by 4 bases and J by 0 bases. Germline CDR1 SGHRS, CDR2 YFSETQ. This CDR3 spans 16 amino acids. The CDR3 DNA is TGCGCCAGCAGCGTGGGACAGGCCTCTGGGGCCAACGTCCTGACTTTC. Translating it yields CASSVGQASGANVLTF.

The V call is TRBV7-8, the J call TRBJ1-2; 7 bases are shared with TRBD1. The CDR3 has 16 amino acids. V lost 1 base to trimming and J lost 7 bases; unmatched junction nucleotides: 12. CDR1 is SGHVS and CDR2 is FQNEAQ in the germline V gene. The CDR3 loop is CASSLGIGGRPRGYTF. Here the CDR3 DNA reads TGTGCCAGCAGCTTAGGAATAGGGGGCCGCCCCCGTGGCTACACCTTC.

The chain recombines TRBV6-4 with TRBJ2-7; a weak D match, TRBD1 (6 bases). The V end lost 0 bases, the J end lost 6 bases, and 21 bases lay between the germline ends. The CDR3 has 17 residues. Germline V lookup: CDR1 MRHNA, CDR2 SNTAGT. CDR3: CASSDSNLGASESEQYF. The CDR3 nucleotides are TGTGCCAGCAGTGACTCGAACCTGGGGGCCTCTGAATCCGAGCAGTACTTC.

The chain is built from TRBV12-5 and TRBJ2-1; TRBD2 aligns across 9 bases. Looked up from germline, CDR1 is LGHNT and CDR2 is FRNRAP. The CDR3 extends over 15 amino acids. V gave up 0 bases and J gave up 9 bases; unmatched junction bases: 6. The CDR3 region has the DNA TGTGCTAGTGGTTTGGTTGCGGGAGGGCCCGGTGAGCAGTTCTTC. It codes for CASGLVAGGPGEQFF.

The CDR3, as DNA: TGTGCCAGCAGCGAGGACAGGGGCCTTATGAACACTGAAGCTTTCTTT. Translation: CASSEDRGLMNTEAFF. J is TRBJ1-1 and V is TRBV27, with 9 bases that match TRBD1. The germline gives CDR1 MNHEY, CDR2 SMNVEV (reference sequence). Unmatched junction bases numbered 8, after V lost 6 bases and J lost 0 bases. There are 16 residues in the CDR3.

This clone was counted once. The CDR3 protein is CASSKGGGRELSYEQYF. The CDR3, as DNA: TGTGCCAGCAGCAAGGGCGGCGGGAGGGAACTCTCCTACGAGCAGTACTTC. The chain uses TRBV21-1 and TRBJ2-7; the DNA was not compared with TRBD2, the D call given in the table. TRBV21-1 is marked as a pseudogene. This CDR3 has 17 amino acids.

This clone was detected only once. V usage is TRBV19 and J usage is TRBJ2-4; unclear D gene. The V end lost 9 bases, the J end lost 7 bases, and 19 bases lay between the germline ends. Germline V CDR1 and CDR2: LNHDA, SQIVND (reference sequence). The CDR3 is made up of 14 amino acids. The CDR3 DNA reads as TGTGCCAGCAAGGAAGGGCCCCTATGGAACATTCAGTACTTC. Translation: CASKEGPLWNIQYF.

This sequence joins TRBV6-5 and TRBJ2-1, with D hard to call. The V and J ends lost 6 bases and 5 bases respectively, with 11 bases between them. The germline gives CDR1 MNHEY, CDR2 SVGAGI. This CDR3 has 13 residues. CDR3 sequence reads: CASSDWPNNEQFF. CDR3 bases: TGTGCCAGCAGCGACTGGCCCAACAATGAGCAGTTCTTC.

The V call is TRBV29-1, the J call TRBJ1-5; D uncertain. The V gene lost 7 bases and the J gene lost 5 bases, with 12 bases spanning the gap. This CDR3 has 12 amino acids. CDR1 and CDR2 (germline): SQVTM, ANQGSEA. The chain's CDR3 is CSASGFYQPQHF. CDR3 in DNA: TGCAGCGCTTCAGGTTTCTATCAGCCCCAGCATTTT.

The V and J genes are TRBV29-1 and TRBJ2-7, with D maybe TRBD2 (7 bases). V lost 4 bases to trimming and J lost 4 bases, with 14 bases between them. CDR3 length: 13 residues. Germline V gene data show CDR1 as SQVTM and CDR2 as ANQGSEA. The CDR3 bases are TGCAGCGTTGGAGTCGCGGGGGCTTACGAGCAGTACTTC. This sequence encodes CSVGVAGAYEQYF.

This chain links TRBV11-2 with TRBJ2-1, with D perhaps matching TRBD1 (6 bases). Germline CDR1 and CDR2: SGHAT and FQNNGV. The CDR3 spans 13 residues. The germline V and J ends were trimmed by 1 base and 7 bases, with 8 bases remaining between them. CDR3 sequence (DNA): TGTGCCAGCAGCTTAGGGGGGCCTAATGAGCAGTTCTTC. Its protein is CASSLGGPNEQFF.

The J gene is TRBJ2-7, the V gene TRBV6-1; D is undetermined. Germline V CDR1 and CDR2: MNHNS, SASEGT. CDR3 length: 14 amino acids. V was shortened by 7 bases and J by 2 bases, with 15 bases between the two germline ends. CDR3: CASTEDLSPYEQYF. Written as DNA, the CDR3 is TGTGCCAGCACCGAAGATCTAAGCCCCTACGAGCAGTACTTC.

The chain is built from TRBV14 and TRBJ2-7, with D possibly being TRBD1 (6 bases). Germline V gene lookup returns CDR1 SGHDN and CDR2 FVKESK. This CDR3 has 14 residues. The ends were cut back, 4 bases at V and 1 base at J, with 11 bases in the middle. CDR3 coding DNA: TGTGCCAGCAGCCTGACAGGTAGATCCTACGAGCAGTACTTC. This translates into CASSLTGRSYEQYF.

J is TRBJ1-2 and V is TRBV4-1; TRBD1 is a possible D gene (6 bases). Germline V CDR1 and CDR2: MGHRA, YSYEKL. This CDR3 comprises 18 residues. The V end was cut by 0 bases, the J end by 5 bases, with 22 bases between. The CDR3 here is CASSQDFGGEGLGYGYTF. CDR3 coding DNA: TGCGCCAGCAGCCAAGATTTCGGGGGCGAGGGACTGGGGTATGGCTACACCTTC.

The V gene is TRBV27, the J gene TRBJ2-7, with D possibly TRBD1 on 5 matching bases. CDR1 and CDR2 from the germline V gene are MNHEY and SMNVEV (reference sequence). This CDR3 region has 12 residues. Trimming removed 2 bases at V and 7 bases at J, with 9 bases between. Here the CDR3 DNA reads TGTGCCAGCAGTTTACTAAAGGGGGAGCAGTACTTC. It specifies CASSLLKGEQYF.

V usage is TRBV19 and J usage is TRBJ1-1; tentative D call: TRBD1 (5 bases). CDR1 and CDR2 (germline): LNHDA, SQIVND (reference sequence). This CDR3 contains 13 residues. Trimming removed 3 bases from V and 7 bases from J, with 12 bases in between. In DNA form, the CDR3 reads TGTGCCAGTAGTATGGTGGCAGGGAGTGAAGCTTTCTTT. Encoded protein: CASSMVAGSEAFF.

The CDR3 DNA sequence: TGTGCCAGTACCAGTCGGGAGTGGTTCACAGATACGCAGTATTTT. Translation: CASTSREWFTDTQYF. The rearrangement links TRBV19 to TRBJ2-3; a possible D gene is TRBD2 (6 bases). Germline assignment: CDR1 LNHDA and CDR2 SQIVND (reference sequence). Trimming cost V 7 bases and J 2 bases, with 16 bases left between them. CDR3 length equals 15 residues. The full variable domain, with the rest looked up from reference TRBV19 and TRBJ2-3, is DGGITQSPKYLFRKEGQNVTLSCEQNLNHDAMYWYRQDPGQGLRLIYYSQIVNDFQKGDIAEGYSVSREKKESFPLTVTSAQKNPTAFYLCASTSREWFTDTQYFGPGTRLTVL.

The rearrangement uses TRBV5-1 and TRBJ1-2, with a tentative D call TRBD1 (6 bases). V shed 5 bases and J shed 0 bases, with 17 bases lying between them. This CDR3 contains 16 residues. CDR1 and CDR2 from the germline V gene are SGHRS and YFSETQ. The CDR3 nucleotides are TGCGCCAGCAGTTCTGGGACACCTTTAGCTAACTATGGCTACACCTTC. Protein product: CASSSGTPLANYGYTF.

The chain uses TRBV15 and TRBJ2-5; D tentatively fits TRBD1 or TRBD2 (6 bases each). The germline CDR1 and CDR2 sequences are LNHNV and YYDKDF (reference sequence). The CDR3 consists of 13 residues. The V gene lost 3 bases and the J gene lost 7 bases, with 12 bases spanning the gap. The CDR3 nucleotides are TGTGCCACCAGCAGTCACGAGGGGGGGACCCAGTACTTC. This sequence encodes CATSSHEGGTQYF.